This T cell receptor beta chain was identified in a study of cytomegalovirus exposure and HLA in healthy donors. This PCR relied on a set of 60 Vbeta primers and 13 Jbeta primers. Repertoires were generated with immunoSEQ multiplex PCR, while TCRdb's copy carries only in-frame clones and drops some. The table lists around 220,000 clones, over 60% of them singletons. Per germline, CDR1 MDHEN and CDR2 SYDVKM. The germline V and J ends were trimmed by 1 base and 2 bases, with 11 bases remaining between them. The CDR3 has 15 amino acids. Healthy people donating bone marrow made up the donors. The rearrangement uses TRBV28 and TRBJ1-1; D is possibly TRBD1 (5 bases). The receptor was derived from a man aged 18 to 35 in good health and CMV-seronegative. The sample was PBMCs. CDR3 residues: CASSLSRVGNTEAFF. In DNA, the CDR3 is TGTGCCAGCAGTTTATCCAGGGTTGGAAACACTGAAGCTTTCTTT.